What follows describes a single TCR beta chain. Its antigen has not been determined. The input lacks base qualities; no much larger clone sits a single base away. The cohort consisted of 600 to 700 healthy bone marrow donors. At the time of sampling, every cohort member was nominally healthy, though immune exposures that went unrecorded were likely present. The donor was CMV seropositive and belonged to the group of about 290 seropositive cohort members. A peripheral blood sample was collected from each donor, and TCR beta sequencing was performed on peripheral blood mononuclear cells. Genomic DNA was extracted from the blood cell samples with the Qiagen DNeasy Blood Extraction Kit. The method behind the library was the immunoSEQ multiplex PCR assay. A mixture of 60 forward primers for TCR Vbeta segments and 13 reverse primers for TCR Jbeta segments was used in the multiplex PCR. Amplification of the CDR3 region of rearranged TCR beta genes was performed with a multiplex PCR assay on genomic DNA. The amplified TCR beta libraries were sequenced on the Illumina HiSeq System as 87-base-pair reads. Per the original workflow: Across the roughly 700 repertoires, a later analysis counted 75 million to 90 million unique TCR beta chains, around 11 million of which were shared by at least two donors. A nearest-neighbor algorithm error-corrected the raw reads and collapsed the reads into unique sequences, merging closely related sequences to remove PCR and sequencing errors. CDR3 sequences were aligned to IMGT reference sequences to assign V, D and J gene segments. For a sequence to be retained, a match of at least six nucleotides to both a V gene segment and a J gene segment was required. Rearrangements were called productive when the CDR3 lacked stop codons and stayed in frame with V and J; all others were non-productive. Following IMGT convention, CDR3 was defined as the stretch from the second conserved V-encoded cysteine up to the conserved J-encoded phenylalanine. The earlier analysis of about 560 of the donors excluded any sequence lacking an unambiguous match to a single V gene segment. In an earlier analysis of several hundred of the donors, V segments were called functional above 56.7% productive rearrangements and were called segregating when the between-donor standard deviation exceeded 5%. A statistical classification framework was developed to diagnose cytomegalovirus status using the catalog of TCR beta chain sequences. In a later analysis, TCR nucleotide sequences were compared against IMGT/GENE-DB human TR gene sequences so that V and J genes could be assigned. Using the TCRdist pipeline, a later analysis assigned CDR3 sequences along with most-parsimonious VDJ recombination scenarios. In a later analysis, every TCR beta chain was defined by the combination of its CDR3 amino acid sequence and its V-gene family, and reads without a unique V-gene family were dropped. A later analysis removed several hundred highly shared, low-generation-probability nucleotide sequences to deal with suspected cross-contamination and a sequencing artifact. In a later analysis, a clonal expansion index for each public chain was calculated from normalized within-repertoire ranks of inferred template counts. In a later analysis, generation probabilities were computed with a VDJ recombination model fitted to out-of-frame rearrangements, and the resulting probabilities were checked against IGoR. In a later analysis, TCR-TCR, TCR-HLA and TCR-CMV co-occurrence was scored with hypergeometric tests, and a repertoire-size bias correction was applied to TCR pairs. A later analysis estimated false discovery rates by permuting HLA or CMV assignments 20 times. In a later analysis, co-occurring TCRs were grouped using DBSCAN, with TCRdist sequence similarity added in when clustering inside HLA-allele-positive subsets. Co-occurrence clustering excluded repertoires with fewer than 30,000 or more than 120,000 public chains, plus five with anomalous nucleotide sharing. TCRdb provides this immuneACCESS table in a form limited to in-frame rearrangements. Some clones are lacking; in checked studies, under half of them reflect an unresolved V gene, and why the rest are absent is not known. Clonal size and the V and J genes are those of that table, whereas D and trimming came from the DNA. The sample has fewer than 85,000 clones on record, around 70% of them singletons. Roughly 10% of the sample is taken by the ten largest.

These data are taken from a study of cytomegalovirus exposure and HLA in healthy donors (dated by TCRdb to 2017 to 2019). Notes on the research overall: In an earlier analysis of 587 of the donors, 276 Gb of sequence data and 120 million or so unique TCR beta sequences from about 180 million T cells were reported. An early release that covered about 600 HLA-typed donors contained approximately 290 gigabases of sequencing data and tens of millions of unique TCR sequences. Of the roughly 400 genotyped donors, roughly 85% fell in the genetic ancestry cluster associated with self-reported Caucasian donors. The study aimed to test whether signatures of past pathogen exposure could be identified by cataloging public T cell receptors. The T cell repertoires of 666 subjects were profiled by immunosequencing and related to cytomegalovirus serostatus. Along with the roughly 670-subject first cohort, a separate validation cohort of over a hundred different subjects was used. To predict cytomegalovirus infection status, the study combined high-throughput TCR immunosequencing, statistical association of individual TCRs with disease status, and machine learning. A later analysis re-analyzed previously published TCR beta repertoires from 650 to 800 donors and added high-resolution HLA genotyping to study TCR occurrence patterns. Rather than using new phenotypic data, the later analysis identified candidate immune exposures from TCR beta sequences and from how often those sequences occurred across donors. In an earlier analysis of roughly 540 of the donors, high-throughput TCR beta sequencing was used to judge whether each TCR beta V gene segment behaved as functional or pseudogenic. Alongside the repertoire data, information on donor age, sex, ethnicity and CMV serostatus was compiled. Genome-wide SNP genotypes for about 55% of the 666 donors were used in a later genetic analysis, which treated that subset as a discovery cohort. All discovery cohort repertoires had been generated on a single sequencing platform. HLA typing covered class I and class II loci at four-digit resolution. Typing coverage differed by locus: A, B, C, DRB1 and DQB1 were typed in about 629-630 donors, DQA1 in about 500, DPA1 in 600 to 610, and DPB1 in 400 to 490. Four to six DR-DQ haplotypes were handled as single units for association and clustering, since linkage in the cohort was strong. Among some 410 genotyped donors of the cohort, an average of around 220,000 unique TCR beta nucleotide sequences was sequenced per donor, of which roughly 17% were non-productive.

What the work shows at the level of the full study, not this receptor alone: In both the original and validation cohorts, the classifier was reported to diagnose cytomegalovirus status with high specificity and sensitivity. According to a later analysis, parvovirus B19, influenza, CMV and Epstein-Barr virus appeared linked to several top co-occurrence clusters. This cohort had only TCR beta chains sequenced, and the lack of alpha or paired-chain data limited which features could be detected. A cluster of highly shared sequence variants was judged likely to be a technical artifact of the sequencing pipeline. A later analysis associated 15,000 to 20,000 TCR beta sequences with specific HLA alleles at a false discovery rate of 0.05. In a later analysis, TCR association rates were found to vary across HLA loci, with the most associated TCRs seen for DRB1 alleles and the fewest for HLA-C alleles. A further reported finding was that TCR beta sequences accurately predicted the HLA-A and HLA-B alleles for most subjects in the first cohort. According to a later analysis, most CMV-associated TCR beta chains appeared to be HLA-restricted, and the HLA associations seemed to be driven largely by CMV exposure. Correlated functional status among segregating V segments might reflect linkage disequilibrium, but an unknown experimental factor could not be ruled out. According to the authors, the approach could potentially be generalized to other disease states and immunological phenotypes. The study listed 164 TCR beta chains as associated with cytomegalovirus. A later analysis found that HLA-associated TCR beta chains were more clonally expanded and had lower generation probabilities than equally common non-associated chains. Because the 87-base-pair reads could not distinguish some IMGT-functional V segments, including TRBV6-2 and TRBV6-3, those segments were excluded. Compared with the approximately 670-donor mean, donors in an Asian-associated ancestry cluster had fewer N-insertions in productive TCRs, according to a later genetic analysis. When HLA alleles, especially DR and DQ, strongly co-occurred, TCR associations were difficult to assign to individual alleles. Roughly uniform sequencing depth across donors was assumed in presence/absence analyses, although this assumption may not hold. Because HLA typing was unavailable for some donors at each locus, only the typed subset was used in association tests. In vitro tests confirmed that a few of the cytomegalovirus-associated TCR beta chains recognize cytomegalovirus antigens. V-gene and J-gene trimming of TCR beta chains was associated with a missense DCLRE1C variant in a later genetic analysis, and the association was replicated in an independent cohort. In an earlier analysis of a few hundred of the donors, most TCR beta V segments were observed in productive rearrangements about 90% or about 30% of the time, broadly matching IMGT annotations. The earlier analysis of approximately 560 of the donors excluded about 16 rarely observed V segments, including chromosome 9 orphons, because counts were too low. Immune exposure information for the cohort was limited to CMV serostatus. Across donors, most TCR sequences were observed very rarely, whereas some public TCRs were present in many individuals.

Germline trimming amounts to 4 bases on V and 7 bases on J, with 5 as the count of junction bases outside the gene matches. The CDR3, cysteine through phenylalanine, is 13 amino acids long. Here the CDR3 DNA is all that survives: 39 bases in frame from base 1. The germline V gene sets CDR1 to SGHRS and CDR2 to YFSETQ. The sequence joins TRBV5-1 to TRBJ1-2, and TRBD1 aligns with 9 junction nucleotides. What was sequenced was PBMCs. This sequence was found in a woman aged 40 to 50 in good health and CMV-seropositive. The CDR3 amino acid sequence is: CASSEGTGIGYTF. The base sequence is TGCGCCAGCAGCGAAGGGACAGGGATTGGCTACACCTTC.